The rows below give T cell receptor beta chains drawn from one sample of a study of T cells in Graves' hyperthyroidism and ophthalmopathy. TCRdb reanalysed the multiplex PCR reads using MiXCR and keeps one entry per CDR3 protein. Of more than 500,000 distinct CDR3 sequences in the sample, 46% were seen once. Source material: peripheral blood or thyroid tissue (not recorded which). These receptors all come from an adult woman with Graves' disease, either hyperthyroidism or ophthalmopathy (not recorded which). CDR3s include the opening cysteine and the closing phenylalanine or tryptophan. The D gene is left open where the match is weak. Expanded clones are given a class, and other clones once, few, many or no size at all.

>.|TRBV7-2|.|TRBJ2-5
TGTGCCAGCAGCCGACCCAGGGGCCAAGAGACCCAGTACTTC
CASSRPRGQETQYF
>few|TRBV20-1|.|TRBJ2-2
TGCAGTGCTAGAGGACGGGGGGCTAACACCGGGGAGCTGTTTTTT
CSARGRGANTGELFF
>.|TRBV12-3/TRBV12-4|.|TRBJ1-2
TGTGCCAGCAGCCCGGGGGTTTATGGCTACACCTTC
CASSPGVYGYTF
>few|TRBV6-2/TRBV6-3|.|TRBJ2-5
TGTGCCACTGGAGACAGGCCCAGGGAGACCCAGTACTTC
CATGDRPRETQYF
>many|TRBV12-3/TRBV12-4|TRBD1|TRBJ1-1
TGTGCCAGCACTCCGACAGGGATGAACACTGAAGCTTTCTTT
CASTPTGMNTEAFF
>many|TRBV6-2/TRBV6-3|.|TRBJ1-2
TGTGCCAGTTTACTCCGGGCCCAACCCTATGGCTACACCTTC
CASLLRAQPYGYTF
>.|TRBV14|.|TRBJ2-6
TGTGCCAGCAGCCAAGATCCCTCCGGGACAGGGGCCAACGTCCTGACTTTC
CASSQDPSGTGANVLTF
>.|TRBV10-3|.|TRBJ1-2
TGTGCCATCAGTGAGTCTAGTACCATCTACACCTTC
CAISESSTIYTF
>many|TRBV9|.|TRBJ1-4
TGTGCCAGCAGCGTAGGTGTTAATGAAAAACTGTTTTTT
CASSVGVNEKLFF
>.|TRBV19|TRBD1|TRBJ2-2
TGTGCCAGTAGTATTAAGGGGCAGGGGGTGTCGGAGCTGTTTTTT
CASSIKGQGVSELFF
>many|TRBV10-3|.|TRBJ2-7
TGTGCCATCGGACAGAGCTCCTACGAGCAGTACTTC
CAIGQSSYEQYF
>many|TRBV20-1|TRBD2|TRBJ2-7
TGCAGTGCTAGACCCAACACCGGGACTAGGGACGAGCAGTACTTC
CSARPNTGTRDEQYF
>.|TRBV25-1|TRBD1|TRBJ1-4
TGTGCCAGCGCCGGGACAGGGATTGAAAAACTGTTTTTT
CASAGTGIEKLFF
>.|TRBV2|TRBD2|TRBJ2-3
TGTGCCAGCAGACCCGGGACTAGTACACGAGATACGCAGTATTTT
CASRPGTSTRDTQYF
>few|TRBV10-3|TRBD2|TRBJ2-5
TGTGCCATCGGGGCGGGAGGGGTACAAGAGACCCAGTACTTC
CAIGAGGVQETQYF
>many|TRBV15|TRBD1|TRBJ1-5
TGTGCCACCAGCAGAAACCGGGACAGGGGATACAATCAGCCCCAGCATTTT
CATSRNRDRGYNQPQHF
>.|TRBV13|TRBD1|TRBJ1-4
TGTGCCAGCAGCGCCGGACAGGGGGCGACCACTGAAAAACTGTTTTTT
CASSAGQGATTEKLFF
>many|TRBV5-1|.|TRBJ1-2
TGCGCCAGCAGCTGGGACAATAACTATGGCTACACCTTC
CASSWDNNYGYTF
>.|TRBV24-1|TRBD1|TRBJ2-3
TGTGCCACCAGTGGGGGACAGGGAAGGACAGATACGCAGTATTTT
CATSGGQGRTDTQYF
>many|TRBV7-6|TRBD1|TRBJ1-5
TGTGCCAGCAGCTCCGGGACAGGGAATGGCAATCAGCCCCAGCATTTT
CASSSGTGNGNQPQHF
>.|TRBV20-1|.|TRBJ1-2
TGCAGTGCTAGAATTTTCAGGGTTAGAAGCGGCTACACCTTC
CSARIFRVRSGYTF
>few|TRBV2|.|TRBJ1-2
TGTGCCACTACGTTGCGGGAGGGAAGTGGCTACACCTTC
CATTLREGSGYTF
>.|TRBV14|TRBD2|TRBJ2-2
TGTGCCAGCAGCCCCCCCGGGACTACCAGGGAGCTGTTTTTT
CASSPPGTTRELFF
>.|TRBV18|.|TRBJ1-2
TGTGCCAGCTCACCCTATGGGGGCGACTATGGCTACACCTTC
CASSPYGGDYGYTF
>many|TRBV20-1|TRBD1|TRBJ1-6
TGCAGTGCTTGTGACAGGGCCGATTCACCCCTCCACTTT
CSACDRADSPLHF
>.|TRBV20-1|TRBD2|TRBJ2-1
TGCAGCTCGACTGGGACTACGGGGGTCGATGAGCAGTTCTTC
CSSTGTTGVDEQFF
>.|TRBV25-1|.|TRBJ2-2
TGTGCCAGCAGCCAAACCCAGGGTAACACCGGGGAGCTGTTTTTT
CASSQTQGNTGELFF
>.|TRBV25-1|.|TRBJ1-1
TGTGCCAGCAGTTACAGACAGCCTAACACTGAAGCTTTCTTT
CASSYRQPNTEAFF
>.|TRBV4-1|TRBD2|TRBJ2-7
TGCGCCAGCAGCCAAGCCCCTTGGGGACTAGCGGGAGGCTACGAGCAGTACTTC
CASSQAPWGLAGGYEQYF
>.|TRBV2|.|TRBJ1-5
TGTGCCACCGCAGGGGGCAATCAGCCCCAGCATTTT
CATAGGNQPQHF
>once|TRBV20-1|.|TRBJ2-5
TGCAGTGCTCCCAGGGGGGCAGAGACCCAGTACTTC
CSAPRGAETQYF
>many|TRBV20-1|TRBD1|TRBJ1-2
TGCAGTGCTAGAGAAAGGGACAGCACCTATGGCTACACCTTC
CSARERDSTYGYTF
>.|TRBV7-9|.|TRBJ2-5
TGTGCCAGCAGCTTAGGGGGCCTCGGGCTAGAAGAGACCCAGTACTTC
CASSLGGLGLEETQYF
>.|TRBV7-2|.|TRBJ1-1
TGTGCCAGCAGCTTAGGGGCCCTGGAAGCTTTCTTT
CASSLGALEAFF
>.|TRBV20-1|TRBD1|TRBJ1-3
TGCAGTGCTTCCGACAGGGTAAAGGACACCATATATTTT
CSASDRVKDTIYF
>many|TRBV5-1|.|TRBJ2-7
TGCGCCAGCAGCATTGATTGGTACTACGAGCAGTACTTC
CASSIDWYYEQYF
>.|TRBV29-1|.|TRBJ2-7
TGCAGCGTTGTTCGGCAGGGTGGAAACGAGCAGTACTTC
CSVVRQGGNEQYF
>once|TRBV7-9|TRBD2|TRBJ2-5
TGTGCCAGCAGCCACCGGGACGCGGGAGTACGGGAGACCCAGTACTTC
CASSHRDAGVRETQYF
>.|TRBV6-1|.|TRBJ1-6
TGTGCCAGCAGCTCGACAGCCGCTCTCTATAATTCACCCCTCCACTTT
CASSSTAALYNSPLHF
>many|TRBV29-1|.|TRBJ1-4
TGCAGCGTTACCGGGACTAATGAAAAACTGTTTTTT
CSVTGTNEKLFF
>.|TRBV5-1|.|TRBJ2-7
TGCGCCAGCAGCTTGGAAGGGATCGCCTACGAGCAGTACTTC
CASSLEGIAYEQYF
>many|TRBV10-3|TRBD2|TRBJ2-7
TGTGCCATCATGAGCGGGAGTAATTACGAGCAGTACTTC
CAIMSGSNYEQYF
>few|TRBV6-1|.|TRBJ1-5
TGTGCCAGCAGTGAAAGTCCGGGGGGGCCCCAGCATTTT
CASSESPGGPQHF
>few|TRBV7-2|.|TRBJ1-5
TGTGCCAGCGGGTTCTTAAATCAGCCCCAGCATTTT
CASGFLNQPQHF
>.|TRBV7-3|TRBD2|TRBJ2-5
TGTGCCAGCAGCTTAATGAGCGGGAGGGTGGAGACCCAGTACTTC
CASSLMSGRVETQYF
>.|TRBV19|.|TRBJ1-6
TGTGCCAGTAGCTGGAGCCACCTTGATTCACCCCTCCACTTT
CASSWSHLDSPLHF
>.|TRBV7-9|.|TRBJ2-5
TGTGCCAGCAGCGATCAAATAGCGAAGACCCAGTACTTC
CASSDQIAKTQYF
>.|TRBV29-1|.|TRBJ1-2
TGCAGCGTTGTTGAGACAGTCCTTAACTATGGCTACACCTTC
CSVVETVLNYGYTF
>few|TRBV7-9|TRBD1|TRBJ1-2
TGTGCCAGCAGCCAGGACAGGGGGCATGGCTACACCTTC
CASSQDRGHGYTF
>many|TRBV20-1|.|TRBJ1-2
TGCAGTGCTAGAGTGTGGGTGGTGGGTGTGACCTATGGCTACACCTTC
CSARVWVVGVTYGYTF
>.|TRBV12-3/TRBV12-4|TRBD1|TRBJ1-2
TGTGCCAGCAGGCCCAGGGGGTATGGCTACACCTTC
CASRPRGYGYTF
>.|TRBV15|TRBD1|TRBJ1-2
TGTGCCACCAGCAGAGGGGCCGGACAGGGTGCCTATGGCTACACCTTC
CATSRGAGQGAYGYTF
>few|TRBV2|.|TRBJ1-6
TGTGCCAGCAGGGTATCATCTAATTCACCCCTCCACTTT
CASRVSSNSPLHF
>few|TRBV24-1|TRBD1|TRBJ1-6
TGTGCCACCAGTGATTCCGGACAGGCTAATTCACCCCTCCACTTT
CATSDSGQANSPLHF
>many|TRBV5-1|.|TRBJ1-3
TGCGCCAGCAGCCTAATCGAGACCAGGGACGCTAACACCATATATTTT
CASSLIETRDANTIYF